The source of this T cell receptor beta chain is a study of cytomegalovirus exposure and HLA in healthy donors. Study details: The Caucasian-associated ancestry cluster held roughly 84% of around 380 genotyped donors.

The PCR was carried out with 60 Vbeta primers and 13 Jbeta primers. Clones were read by immunoSEQ multiplex PCR, and TCRdb kept only the in-frame ones, dropping some. The sample holds 150,000 to 250,000 clones, about 81% seen once. Broader study findings: With later analysis, a missense DCLRE1C variant became linked to TCR beta V- and J-gene trimming. In a later analysis, TCR association rates varied by HLA locus: DRB1 most, HLA-C fewest.

Trimming left V 11 bases short and J 0 bases short, with 14 bases between. This CDR3 has 14 residues. Germline loops: CDR1 LNHDA, CDR2 SQIVND (reference sequence). As to this clone: What it recognizes is unknown.

The clonotype comes from a woman aged 50 to 65 in good health and CMV-seropositive. The sample taken for sequencing was PBMCs. J is TRBJ1-5 and V is TRBV19; no clear D gene. The CDR3, as DNA: TGTGCCTCCCAGTCGGGTATTAGCAATCAGCCCCAGCATTTT. Translation gives CASQSGISNQPQHF. The whole variable domain, remainder taken from reference TRBV19 and TRBJ1-5, is DGGITQSPKYLFRKEGQNVTLSCEQNLNHDAMYWYRQDPGQGLRLIYYSQIVNDFQKGDIAEGYSVSREKKESFPLTVTSAQKNPTAFYLCASQSGISNQPQHFGDGTRLSIL.